Listed here are 11 T cell receptor beta chains from one sample, sequenced in a study of long-term antiretroviral therapy in people with HIV. Version v3.0 of the immunoSEQ assay was performed at survey level. Method: immunoSEQ multiplex PCR; TCRdb's copy keeps in-frame clones and lacks some. The data show 20,000 or so clones, with roughly three quarters seen just once and 8.5% to 9.5% held by the top ten. Sequencing used unsorted PBMCs, obtained 0.5 years before starting antiretroviral therapy. The receptors were sampled from a man aged 18-30 years with HIV.

This clone is categorized as medium-sized. This rearrangement joins TRBV9 to TRBJ1-2; D is undetermined. CDR1 is SGDLS, CDR2 YYNGEE, per germline. CDR3 length equals 12 residues. V lost 3 bases and J lost 7, with 10 bases in between. CDR3 sequence reads: CASSEGRFGYTF. The CDR3 DNA follows: TGTGCCAGCAGCGAAGGTCGGTTTGGCTACACCTTC.

J is TRBJ1-4 and V is TRBV9, with D tentatively TRBD1 (5 bases). The CDR3 totals 16 residues. Germline V gene data show CDR1 as SGDLS and CDR2 as YYNGEE. Deletions cut 3 bases from V and 7 bases from J, with 19 bases between. CDR3 bases: TGTGCCAGCAGCGCTGGGGGTGGGGGAGGAGGTGAAAAACTGTTTTTT. The encoded protein is CASSAGGGGGGEKLFF. Drawing the rest from reference TRBV9 and TRBJ1-4, the complete variable domain is DSGVTQTPKHLITATGQRVTLRCSPRSGDLSVYWYQQSLDQGLQFLIQYYNGEERAKGNILERFSAQQFPDLHSELNLSSLELGDSALYFCASSAGGGGGGEKLFFGSGTQLSVL.

The sample holds a few counts of this clone. The chain joins TRBV6-5 to TRBJ1-1, with D hard to call. The CDR3 is 14 amino acids. V dropped 0 bases and J dropped 0 bases, with 5 bases sitting between them. Germline loops: CDR1 MNHEY, CDR2 SVGAGI. The CDR3 here is CASSYSVLNTEAFF. In nucleotides, the CDR3 is TGTGCCAGCAGTTACTCGGTCCTGAACACTGAAGCTTTCTTT.

V gene TRBV2 combines with J gene TRBJ1-1; D is unresolved. This CDR3 comprises 11 residues. Trimming took 6 bases from V and 6 from J, leaving 8 bases between them. Germline lookup yields CDR1 SNHLY and CDR2 FYNNEI. CDR3 in DNA: TGTGCCAGCAGGCCGGGCCCTGAAGCTTTCTTT. Amino acid sequence: CASRPGPEAFF.

In its sample, this clone was seen once. V gene TRBV13 combines with J gene TRBJ1-5; tentative D call: TRBD1 (5 bases). The ends were cut back, 4 bases at V and 4 bases at J, with 11 bases in the middle. CDR3 length: 14 amino acids. Germline V CDR1 and CDR2: PRHDT, FYEKMQ (reference sequence). The CDR3 DNA follows: TGTGCCAGCAGCTCCCGGGACCTTAATCAGCCCCAGCATTTT. It translates to CASSSRDLNQPQHF.

V usage is TRBV28 and J usage is TRBJ1-1, with D possibly TRBD1 on 5 matching bases. Per the germline V gene, CDR1 is MDHEN and CDR2 is SYDVKM. Trimming took 11 bases from V and 8 from J, leaving 9 bases between them. The CDR3 is 9 residues long. The CDR3 DNA reads TGTGCCTCAGGGAACGAAGCTTTCTTT. Amino acids: CASGNEAFF.

This clone came up a few times. V gene TRBV9 combines with J gene TRBJ1-3; no clear D. Germline CDR1 SGDLS, CDR2 YYNGEE. The CDR3 sequence is 16 residues long. Trimming stripped 3 bases from V and 0 bases from J, with 13 bases between. CDR3 coding DNA: TGTGCCAGCAGCGCTGACCTTCGTATCTCTGGAAACACCATATATTTT. It encodes CASSADLRISGNTIYF.

The CDR3, as DNA: TGTGCCAGCAGCTTTCGAGACAGGGGTTGGGAGACCCAGTACTTC. Its protein is CASSFRDRGWETQYF. V usage is TRBV7-9 and J usage is TRBJ2-5; 8 positions agree with TRBD1. CDR3 length: 15 amino acids. With 3 bases clipped from V and 5 bases from J, the junction kept 8 bases outside the gene matches. The germline V gene encodes CDR1 SEHNR and CDR2 FQNEAQ (reference sequence).

The chain recombines TRBV29-1 with TRBJ2-1; 12 bases fit TRBD2. Germline CDR1 reads SQVTM; CDR2 reads ANQGSEA. The CDR3 extends over 15 amino acids. V shed 3 bases, J shed 7 bases, and the junction held 7 bases outside the gene matches. CDR3 in DNA: TGCAGCGTTGAGTGGACTAGCGGGAAAAGGAATGAGCAGTTCTTC. This codes for CSVEWTSGKRNEQFF.

This sequence joins TRBV5-1 and TRBJ2-2, with D possibly matching TRBD1 (7 bases). The ends were cut back, 3 bases at V and 5 bases at J, with 17 bases in the middle. The CDR3 contains 16 residues. The germline CDR1 and CDR2 sequences are SGHRS and YFSETQ. The CDR3 nucleotides read TGCGCCAGCAGCTCCCTCGGGGGCAGGGGGACCGGGGAGCTGTTTTTT. Translating gives CASSSLGGRGTGELFF.

This clone was counted only a few times. This chain joins TRBV10-3 and TRBJ1-2; TRBD1 is a possible D gene (6 bases). The CDR3 contains 14 residues. Germline V gives CDR1 ENHRY, CDR2 SYGVKD. Trimming took 6 bases from V and 5 from J, leaving 16 bases between them. The CDR3 region is CAISENRAMYGYTF. The DNA of the CDR3 is TGTGCCATCAGCGAGAACAGGGCCATGTATGGCTACACCTTC.